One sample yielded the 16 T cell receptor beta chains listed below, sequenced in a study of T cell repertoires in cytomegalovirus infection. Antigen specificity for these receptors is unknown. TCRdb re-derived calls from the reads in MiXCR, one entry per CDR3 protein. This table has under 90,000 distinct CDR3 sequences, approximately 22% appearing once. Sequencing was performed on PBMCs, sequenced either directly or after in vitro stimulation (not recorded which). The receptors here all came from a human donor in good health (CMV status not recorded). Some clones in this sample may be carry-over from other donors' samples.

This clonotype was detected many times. In DNA form, the CDR3 reads TGTGCCAGCAGCTTAGGGTTTTGGGGGGCTGAAGCTTTCTTT. Translating gives CASSLGFWGAEAFF. The chain carries TRBV7-8 and TRBJ1-1, with D possibly TRBD1 on 5 matching bases. Germline loops: CDR1 SGHVS, CDR2 FQNEAQ. The V and J ends lost 1 base and 6 bases respectively, with 12 bases between them. CDR3 size: 14 residues.

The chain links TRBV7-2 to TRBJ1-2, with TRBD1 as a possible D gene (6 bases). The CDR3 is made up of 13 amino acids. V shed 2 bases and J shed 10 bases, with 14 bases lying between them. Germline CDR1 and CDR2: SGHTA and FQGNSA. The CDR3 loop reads CASSLQGYGAYTF. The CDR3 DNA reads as TGTGCCAGCAGCTTACAGGGGTATGGGGCCTACACCTTC.

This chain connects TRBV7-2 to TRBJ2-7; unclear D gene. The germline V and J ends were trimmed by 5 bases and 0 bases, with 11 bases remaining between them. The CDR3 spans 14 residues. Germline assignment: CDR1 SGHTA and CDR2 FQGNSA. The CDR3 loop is CASSPTPTSYEQYF. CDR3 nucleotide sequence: TGTGCCAGCAGCCCAACACCTACCTCCTACGAGCAGTACTTC. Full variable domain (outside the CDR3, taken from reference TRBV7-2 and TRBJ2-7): GAGVSQSPSNKVTEKGKDVELRCDPISGHTALYWYRQSLGQGLEFLIYFQGNSAPDKSGLPSDRFSAERTGGSVSTLTIQRTQQEDSAVYLCASSPTPTSYEQYFGPGTRLTVT.

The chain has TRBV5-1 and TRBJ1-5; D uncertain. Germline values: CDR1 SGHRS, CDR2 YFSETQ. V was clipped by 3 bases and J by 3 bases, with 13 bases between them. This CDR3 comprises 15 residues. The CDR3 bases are TGCGCCAGCAGCTCGGGAGAGGGATTCAATCAGCCCCAGCATTTT. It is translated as CASSSGEGFNQPQHF. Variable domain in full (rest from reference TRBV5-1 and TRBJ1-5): KAGVTQTPRYLIKTRGQQVTLSCSPISGHRSVSWYQQTPGQGLQFLFEYFSETQRNKGNFPGRFSGRQFSNSRSEMNVSTLELGDSALYLCASSSGEGFNQPQHFGDGTRLSIL.

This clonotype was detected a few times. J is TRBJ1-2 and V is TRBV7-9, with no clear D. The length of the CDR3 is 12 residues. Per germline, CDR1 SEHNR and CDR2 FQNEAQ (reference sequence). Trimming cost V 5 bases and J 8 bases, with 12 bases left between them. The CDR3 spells CASSLGSRGYTF. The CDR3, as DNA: TGTGCCAGCAGCCTCGGGTCCCGGGGCTACACCTTC.

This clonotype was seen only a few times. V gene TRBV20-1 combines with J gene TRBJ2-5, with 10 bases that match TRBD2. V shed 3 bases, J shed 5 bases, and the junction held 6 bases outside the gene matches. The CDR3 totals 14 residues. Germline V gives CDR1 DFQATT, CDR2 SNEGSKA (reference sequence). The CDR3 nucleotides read TGCAGTGCTAGGAGCGGGAGGGTAGGGGAGACCCAGTACTTC. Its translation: CSARSGRVGETQYF.

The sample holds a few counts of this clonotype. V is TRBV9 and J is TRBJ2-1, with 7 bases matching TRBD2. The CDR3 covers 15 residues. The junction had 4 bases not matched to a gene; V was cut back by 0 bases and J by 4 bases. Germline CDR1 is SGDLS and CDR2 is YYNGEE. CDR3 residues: CASSVDGREYNEQFF. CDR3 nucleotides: TGTGCCAGCAGCGTAGATGGGCGGGAGTACAATGAGCAGTTCTTC.

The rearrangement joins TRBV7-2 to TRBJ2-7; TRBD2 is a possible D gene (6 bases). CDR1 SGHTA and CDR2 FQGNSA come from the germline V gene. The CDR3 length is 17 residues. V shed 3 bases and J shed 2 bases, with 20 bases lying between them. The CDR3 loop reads CASSLELGLPSPYEQYF. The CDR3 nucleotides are TGTGCCAGCAGCTTGGAACTCGGACTACCGAGTCCCTACGAGCAGTACTTC.

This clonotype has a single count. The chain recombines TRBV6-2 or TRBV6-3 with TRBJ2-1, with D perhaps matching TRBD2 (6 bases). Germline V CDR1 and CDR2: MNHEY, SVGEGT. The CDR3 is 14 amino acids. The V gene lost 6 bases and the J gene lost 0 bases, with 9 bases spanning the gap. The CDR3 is CASRSGYSYNEQFF. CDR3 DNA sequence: TGTGCCAGCAGGAGCGGGTACTCCTACAATGAGCAGTTCTTC.

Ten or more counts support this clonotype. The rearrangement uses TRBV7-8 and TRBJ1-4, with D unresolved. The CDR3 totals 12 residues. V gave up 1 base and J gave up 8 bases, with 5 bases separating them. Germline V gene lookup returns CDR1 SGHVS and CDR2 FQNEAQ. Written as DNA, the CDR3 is TGTGCCAGCAGCTTAGTTATGGAAAAACTGTTTTTT. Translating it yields CASSLVMEKLFF. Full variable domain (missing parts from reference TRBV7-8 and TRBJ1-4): GAGVSQSPRYKVAKRGQDVALRCDPISGHVSLFWYQQALGQGPEFLTYFQNEAQLDKSGLPSDRFFAERPEGSVSTLKIQRTQQEDSAVYLCASSLVMEKLFFGSGTQLSVL.

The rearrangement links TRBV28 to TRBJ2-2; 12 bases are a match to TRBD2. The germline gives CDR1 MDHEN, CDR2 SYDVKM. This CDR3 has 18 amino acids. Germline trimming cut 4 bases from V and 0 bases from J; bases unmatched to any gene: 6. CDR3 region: CASSSRLAGASNTGELFF. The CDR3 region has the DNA TGTGCCAGCAGTTCCAGACTAGCGGGAGCCTCGAACACCGGGGAGCTGTTTTTT.

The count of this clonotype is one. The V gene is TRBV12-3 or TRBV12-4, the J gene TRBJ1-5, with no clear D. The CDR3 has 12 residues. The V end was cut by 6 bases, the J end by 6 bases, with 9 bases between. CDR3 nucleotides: TGTGCCAGCAGAATTCAGAGTCAGCCCCAGCATTTT. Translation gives CASRIQSQPQHF.

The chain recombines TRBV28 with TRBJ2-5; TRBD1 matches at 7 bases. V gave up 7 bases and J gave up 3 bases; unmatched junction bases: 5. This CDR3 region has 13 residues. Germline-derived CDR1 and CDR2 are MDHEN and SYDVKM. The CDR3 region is CASIPGTEETQYF. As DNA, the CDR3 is TGTGCCAGCATTCCCGGGACAGAAGAGACCCAGTACTTC.

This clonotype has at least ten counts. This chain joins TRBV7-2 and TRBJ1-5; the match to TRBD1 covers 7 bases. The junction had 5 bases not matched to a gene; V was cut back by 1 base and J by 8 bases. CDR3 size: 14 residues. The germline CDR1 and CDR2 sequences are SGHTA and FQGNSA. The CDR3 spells CASSLERGLKPQHF. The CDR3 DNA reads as TGTGCCAGCAGCTTAGAGAGGGGGCTGAAGCCCCAGCATTTT.

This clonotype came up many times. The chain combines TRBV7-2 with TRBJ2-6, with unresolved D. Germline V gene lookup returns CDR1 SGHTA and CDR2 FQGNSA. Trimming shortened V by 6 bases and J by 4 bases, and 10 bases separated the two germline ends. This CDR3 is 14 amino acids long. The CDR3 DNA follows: TGTGCCAGCAGTCCCATGGGGGGGGCCAACGTCCTGACTTTC. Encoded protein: CASSPMGGANVLTF.

The CDR3 loop is CASSPIDRAYEQYF. CDR3 coding DNA: TGTGCCAGCAGCCCTATCGACAGGGCTTACGAGCAGTACTTC. V and J are TRBV7-9 and TRBJ2-7, with 7 bases identical to TRBD1. The V segment lost 5 bases and the J segment 4 bases; nucleotides outside the gene matches: 8. CDR3 length equals 14 residues. Germline CDR1 and CDR2: SEHNR and FQNEAQ (reference sequence).